These T cell receptor beta chains were read from a single sample in a study of blood T cell repertoires in COVID-19. Libraries were prepared by immunoSEQ multiplex PCR; TCRdb keeps only in-frame clonotypes and omits some of them. The sample records some 250,000 clones, roughly 80% being singletons. Sequencing was performed on peripheral blood. These receptors were taken from a woman older than 75 with acute or convalescent COVID-19. Both conserved end residues are part of each CDR3. The D gene is left open where the match is weak. Clone size is stated in some rows and not others, as once, few, many or a class when expanded.

v_call,d_call,j_call,clone_size,cdr3_aa,cdr3_nt
TRBV4-1,.,TRBJ2-2,.,CASSPYLRGNTGELFF,TGCGCCAGCAGCCCCTACCTAAGGGGGAACACCGGGGAGCTGTTTTTT
TRBV12-5,.,TRBJ2-5,.,CASGLGDSSEETQYF,TGTGCTAGTGGTTTAGGAGACAGTTCCGAAGAGACCCAGTACTTC
TRBV6-5,TRBD1,TRBJ2-5,.,CASSKGQRQETQYF,TGTGCCAGCAGTAAGGGACAGAGGCAAGAGACCCAGTACTTC
TRBV5-1,.,TRBJ1-6,.,CARSLGGGSYNSPLHF,TGCGCCCGCAGCTTGGGGGGGGGTTCCTATAATTCACCCCTCCACTTT
TRBV25-1,.,TRBJ1-2,.,CASAWGQGYGYTF,TGTGCCAGCGCATGGGGGCAGGGCTATGGCTACACCTTC
TRBV19,.,TRBJ1-6,.,CASRPTGYNSPLHF,TGTGCCAGTAGACCAACAGGATATAATTCACCCCTCCACTTT
TRBV19,TRBD1,TRBJ1-6,.,CASSLPGTDRNSPLHF,TGTGCCAGTAGTCTCCCCGGGACAGATCGTAATTCACCCCTCCACTTT
TRBV27,.,TRBJ2-3,.,CASSPGLNPLTDTQYF,TGTGCCAGCAGTCCCGGACTGAACCCCCTCACAGATACGCAGTATTTT
TRBV9,TRBD2,TRBJ2-1,.,CASSVRGSWNEQFF,TGTGCCAGCAGCGTACGCGGGAGTTGGAATGAGCAGTTCTTC
TRBV10-2,.,TRBJ2-3,.,CASSEGSAISTDTQYF,TGCGCCAGCAGTGAGGGAAGCGCTATTAGCACAGATACGCAGTATTTT
TRBV7-3,.,TRBJ1-4,few,CASSTSGGRQEKLFF,TGTGCCAGCAGCACATCCGGGGGGCGGCAGGAAAAACTGTTTTTT
TRBV6-5,.,TRBJ2-7,.,CASQGPSYEQYF,TGTGCCAGCCAGGGGCCCTCCTACGAGCAGTACTTC
TRBV19,TRBD2,TRBJ2-1,.,CASSGTSGIYNEQFF,TGTGCCAGTAGTGGGACTAGCGGGATTTACAATGAGCAGTTCTTC
TRBV6-6,.,TRBJ1-2,.,CACLGEEVRNSYGYTF,TGTGCCTGTTTAGGGGAAGAGGTTCGAAATAGCTATGGCTACACCTTC
TRBV21-1,.,TRBJ1-1,.,CASSIQGNTEAFF,TGTGCCAGCAGCATACAGGGAAACACTGAAGCTTTCTTT
TRBV3-1/TRBV3-2,.,TRBJ2-1,.,CASSQGGMSNEQFF,TGTGCCAGCAGCCAAGGCGGCATGTCGAATGAGCAGTTCTTC
TRBV5-1,TRBD1,TRBJ2-7,.,CASSWGTGGASEQYF,TGCGCCAGCAGCTGGGGGACAGGGGGCGCATCCGAGCAGTACTTC
TRBV5-6,.,TRBJ2-7,.,CASSFGSGSGEYEQYF,TGTGCCAGCAGCTTTGGCTCCGGATCTGGGGAGTACGAGCAGTACTTC
TRBV5-1,.,TRBJ1-6,.,CASSLTDNSPLHF,TGCGCCAGCAGCTTAACAGATAATTCACCCCTCCACTTT
TRBV2,.,TRBJ2-7,.,CASTSGLVLREQYF,TGTGCCAGCACGTCAGGGTTAGTCTTACGCGAGCAGTACTTC
TRBV5-1,TRBD2,TRBJ2-3,.,CASSPIAGGTTDTQYF,TGCGCCAGCAGCCCAATAGCGGGGGGGACCACAGATACGCAGTATTTT
TRBV2,.,TRBJ2-3,.,CASSRTGMERTDTQYF,TGTGCCAGCAGCCGAACAGGGATGGAGAGGACAGATACGCAGTATTTT
TRBV9,TRBD1,TRBJ2-5,few,CASSVGQGEETQYF,TGTGCCAGCAGCGTCGGACAGGGCGAAGAGACCCAGTACTTC
TRBV6-6,.,TRBJ2-1,.,CASGSKGGEQFF,TGTGCCAGCGGGTCAAAAGGGGGTGAGCAGTTCTTC
TRBV18,TRBD2,TRBJ2-1,.,CASSPFGGNEQFF,TGTGCCAGCTCACCATTCGGGGGGAATGAGCAGTTCTTC
TRBV29-1,.,TRBJ2-3,.,CSVAQGLSTDTQYF,TGCAGCGTAGCTCAGGGACTCTCCACAGATACGCAGTATTTT
TRBV27,.,TRBJ2-7,.,CASRTRWVGSYEQYF,TGTGCCAGCAGAACTAGGTGGGTTGGGTCCTACGAGCAGTACTTC
TRBV28,.,TRBJ2-5,.,CASRPRGRGQQETQYF,TGTGCCAGCAGACCCCGGGGCAGGGGCCAACAAGAGACCCAGTACTTC
TRBV27,.,TRBJ2-7,.,CASSLSGVYEQYF,TGTGCCAGCAGTTTGTCAGGGGTGTACGAGCAGTACTTC
TRBV7-2,.,TRBJ1-2,few,CASSSLRGYGYTF,TGTGCCAGCAGCTCGCTCCGGGGATATGGCTACACCTTC
TRBV7-9,TRBD2,TRBJ2-1,.,CASSLGLAGNNEQFF,TGTGCCAGCAGCCTGGGACTAGCGGGGAACAATGAGCAGTTCTTC
TRBV9,.,TRBJ1-2,.,CASSEPGGYTF,TGTGCCAGCAGCGAGCCGGGGGGCTACACCTTC
TRBV2,TRBD2,TRBJ2-1,.,CASSGLAGAHWQFF,TGTGCCAGCAGTGGACTAGCGGGAGCCCATTGGCAGTTCTTC
TRBV5-4,TRBD1,TRBJ2-3,.,CASSATGGRVDTQYF,TGTGCCAGCAGCGCTACAGGGGGCCGAGTAGATACGCAGTATTTT
TRBV6-1,TRBD2,TRBJ2-7,.,CASAGEGTAYEQYF,TGTGCCAGCGCCGGGGAGGGGACCGCCTACGAGCAGTACTTC
TRBV5-1,.,TRBJ2-2,.,CASSSPVAPGELFF,TGCGCCAGCAGCTCGCCCGTGGCCCCCGGGGAGCTGTTTTTT
TRBV19,TRBD1,TRBJ1-5,.,CASSRDRGHGNQPQHF,TGTGCCAGTAGCCGCGACAGGGGACACGGCAATCAGCCCCAGCATTTT
TRBV6-5,TRBD1,TRBJ2-7,few,CASSTRTGGSYEQYF,TGTGCCAGCAGTACACGGACAGGGGGTTCCTACGAGCAGTACTTC
TRBV25-1,.,TRBJ2-3,.,CASSPRVRTDTQYF,TGTGCCAGCAGCCCCAGGGTTCGCACAGATACGCAGTATTTT
TRBV9,.,TRBJ1-5,.,CASSVGGDGNQPQHF,TGTGCCAGCAGCGTAGGGGGAGATGGCAATCAGCCCCAGCATTTT
TRBV19,.,TRBJ2-3,once,CASSIFADFSTDTQYF,TGTGCCAGTAGTATTTTTGCAGACTTTAGCACAGATACGCAGTATTTT
TRBV27,.,TRBJ1-4,once,CASSPGYPNEKLFF,TGTGCCAGCAGCCCAGGGTATCCTAATGAAAAACTGTTTTTT
TRBV10-3,.,TRBJ1-5,few,CAISEQGSNQPQHF,TGTGCCATCAGTGAACAGGGTAGCAATCAGCCCCAGCATTTT
TRBV28,TRBD2,TRBJ2-5,.,CASSPSGGRRETQYF,TGTGCCAGCAGCCCCTCGGGAGGTCGGAGAGAGACCCAGTACTTC
TRBV28,TRBD1,TRBJ1-4,.,CASSSPGTGNEKLFF,TGTGCCAGCAGTTCCCCCGGGACAGGGAATGAAAAACTGTTTTTT
TRBV5-1,TRBD2,TRBJ2-5,.,CASSLSGLAGQETQYF,TGCGCCAGCAGCTTATCGGGACTAGCGGGACAAGAGACCCAGTACTTC
TRBV6-5,TRBD1,TRBJ2-7,many,CASSYAGGSYEQYF,TGTGCCAGCAGTTACGCAGGGGGTTCCTACGAGCAGTACTTC
TRBV5-8,.,TRBJ2-1,.,CASSTLLYYNEQFF,TGTGCCAGCAGCACGTTACTTTACTACAATGAGCAGTTCTTC
TRBV4-1,.,TRBJ2-4,.,CASSQIDRFGNIQYF,TGCGCCAGCAGCCAGATTGACAGGTTCGGAAACATTCAGTACTTC
TRBV5-1,.,TRBJ1-1,.,CASSPIQGNTEAFF,TGCGCCAGCAGCCCAATTCAGGGAAACACTGAAGCTTTCTTT
TRBV9,TRBD2,TRBJ2-3,.,CASSPHRLAGATDTQYF,TGTGCCAGCAGCCCCCATAGACTAGCGGGAGCTACAGATACGCAGTATTTT
TRBV3-1/TRBV3-2,.,TRBJ1-2,.,CASSQDGGTGYTF,TGTGCCAGCAGCCAAGATGGAGGGACTGGCTACACCTTC
TRBV5-4,TRBD1,TRBJ1-1,once,CASSSLTGAEDTEAFF,TGTGCCAGCAGCTCCTTGACAGGGGCAGAAGACACTGAAGCTTTCTTT